Detailed here is one T cell receptor beta chain. Its target is not known. The source of the sample is a study of shared clonotypes between healthy human individuals. Genomic DNA of every subset was divided equally among multiple immunoSEQ plates. Replicate PCRs run on sorted subsets employed 150 to 250 ng DNA, approximately 30,000 T cell genomes. Only in-frame clones appear in the TCRdb table, and some are missing; sequencing was by immunoSEQ multiplex PCR. The sample holds around 2.3 million clones, nearly 97% seen once. The study's findings and limits: What rarefaction showed was incomplete sorted-subset sequencing despite large depth.

The CDR3 covers 11 residues. Germline V gene data show CDR1 as MNHNY and CDR2 as SVGAGI (reference sequence). V lost 6 bases to trimming and J lost 11 bases; unmatched junction nucleotides: 6. Material: naive CD4+ T cells sorted from blood. This sample's subset: CD45RA+ positively selected. The chain carries TRBV6-6 and TRBJ2-7; 8 nucleotides match TRBD1. The clonotype comes from a man between 18 and 35 years old in good health. CDR3 sequence: CASSRDRIKYF. The CDR3 DNA is TGTGCCAGCAGCCGGGACAGGATTAAGTACTTC.